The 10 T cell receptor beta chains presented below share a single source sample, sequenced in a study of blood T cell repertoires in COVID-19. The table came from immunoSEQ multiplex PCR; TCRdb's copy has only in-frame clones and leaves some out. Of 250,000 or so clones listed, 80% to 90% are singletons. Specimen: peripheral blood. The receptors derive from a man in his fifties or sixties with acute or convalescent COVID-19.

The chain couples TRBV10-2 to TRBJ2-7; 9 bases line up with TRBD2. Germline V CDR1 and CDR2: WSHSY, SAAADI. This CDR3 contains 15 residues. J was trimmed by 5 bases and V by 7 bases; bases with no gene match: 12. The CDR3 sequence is CASNAPAGGTHEQYF. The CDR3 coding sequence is TGCGCCAGCAATGCACCAGCGGGAGGAACCCACGAGCAGTACTTC.

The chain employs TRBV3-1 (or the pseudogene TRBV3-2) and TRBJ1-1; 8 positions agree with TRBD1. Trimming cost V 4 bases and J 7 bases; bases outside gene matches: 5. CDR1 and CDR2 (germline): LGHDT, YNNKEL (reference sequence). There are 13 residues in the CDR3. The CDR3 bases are TGTGCCAGCAGCCTGCAGGGGGCTGTTGAAGCTTTCTTT. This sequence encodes CASSLQGAVEAFF.

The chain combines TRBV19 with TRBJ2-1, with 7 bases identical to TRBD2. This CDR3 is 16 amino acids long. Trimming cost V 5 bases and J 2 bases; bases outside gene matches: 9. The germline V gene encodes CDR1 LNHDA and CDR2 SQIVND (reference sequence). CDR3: CASSRTSVPPYNEQFF. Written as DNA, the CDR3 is TGTGCCAGTAGTCGTACTAGCGTCCCGCCCTACAATGAGCAGTTCTTC.

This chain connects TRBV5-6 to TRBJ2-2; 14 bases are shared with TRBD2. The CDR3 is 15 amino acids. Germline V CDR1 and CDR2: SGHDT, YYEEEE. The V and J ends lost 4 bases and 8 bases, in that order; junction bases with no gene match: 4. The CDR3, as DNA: TGTGCCAGCAGCAGACTAGCGGGAGGGTCAGGGGAGCTGTTTTTT. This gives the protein CASSRLAGGSGELFF. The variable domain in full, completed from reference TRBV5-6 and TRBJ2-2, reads DAGVTQSPTHLIKTRGQQVTLRCSPKSGHDTVSWYQQALGQGPQFIFQYYEEEERQRGNFPDRFSGHQFPNYSSELNVNALLLGDSALYLCASSRLAGGSGELFFGEGSRLTVL.

CDR3 nucleotides: TGTGCCATCAGTGGCGGGGGGACATTGAACACTGAAGCTTTCTTT. Its translation: CAISGGGTLNTEAFF. The chain combines TRBV10-3 with TRBJ1-1; TRBD1 is a possible D gene (6 bases). This CDR3 has 15 amino acids. Trimming removed 4 bases from V and 0 bases from J, with 12 bases in between. The V gene's germline CDR1 is ENHRY and CDR2 SYGVKD.

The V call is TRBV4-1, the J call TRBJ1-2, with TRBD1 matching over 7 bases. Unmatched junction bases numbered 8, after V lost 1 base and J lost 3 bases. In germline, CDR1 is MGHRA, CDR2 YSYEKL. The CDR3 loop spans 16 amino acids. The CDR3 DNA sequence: TGCGCCAGCAGCCAAGGGACAGGTGAAACGTACTATGGCTACACCTTC. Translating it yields CASSQGTGETYYGYTF.

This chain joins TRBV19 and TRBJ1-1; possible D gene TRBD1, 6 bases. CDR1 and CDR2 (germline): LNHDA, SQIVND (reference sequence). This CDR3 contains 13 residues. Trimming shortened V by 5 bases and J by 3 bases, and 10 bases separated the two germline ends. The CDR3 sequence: CASSSQGYTEAFF. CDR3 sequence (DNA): TGTGCCAGTAGTTCACAGGGTTACACTGAAGCTTTCTTT.

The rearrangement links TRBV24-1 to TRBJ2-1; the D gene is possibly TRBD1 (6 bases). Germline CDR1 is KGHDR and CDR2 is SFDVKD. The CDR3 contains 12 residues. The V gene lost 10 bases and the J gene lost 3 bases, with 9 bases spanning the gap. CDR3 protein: CATTGNYNEQFF. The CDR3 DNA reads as TGTGCCACAACAGGGAACTACAATGAGCAGTTCTTC.

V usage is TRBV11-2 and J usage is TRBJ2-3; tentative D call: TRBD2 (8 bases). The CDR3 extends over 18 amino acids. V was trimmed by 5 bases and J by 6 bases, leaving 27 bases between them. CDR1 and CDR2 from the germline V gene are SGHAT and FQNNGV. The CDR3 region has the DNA TGTGCCAGCAGCCTAAAAAGACAGGGACTAGGACGGGCCGATACGCAGTATTTT. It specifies CASSLKRQGLGRADTQYF.

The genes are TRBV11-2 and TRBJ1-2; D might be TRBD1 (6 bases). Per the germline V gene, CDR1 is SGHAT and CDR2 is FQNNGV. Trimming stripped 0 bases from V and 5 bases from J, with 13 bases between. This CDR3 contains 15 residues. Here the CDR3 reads CASSLDRGRGYGYTF. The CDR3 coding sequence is TGTGCCAGCAGCTTAGATAGGGGCAGGGGATATGGCTACACCTTC.